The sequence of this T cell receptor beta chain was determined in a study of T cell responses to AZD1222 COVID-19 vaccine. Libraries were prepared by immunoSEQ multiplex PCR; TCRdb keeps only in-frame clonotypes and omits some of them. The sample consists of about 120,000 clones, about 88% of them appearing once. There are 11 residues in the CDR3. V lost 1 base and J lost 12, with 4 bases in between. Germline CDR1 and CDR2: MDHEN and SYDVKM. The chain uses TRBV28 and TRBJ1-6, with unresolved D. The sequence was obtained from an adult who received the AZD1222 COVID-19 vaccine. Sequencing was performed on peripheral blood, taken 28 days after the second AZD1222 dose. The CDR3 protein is CASSLLGPLHF. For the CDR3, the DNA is TGTGCCAGCAGTTTATTGGGACCCCTCCACTTT. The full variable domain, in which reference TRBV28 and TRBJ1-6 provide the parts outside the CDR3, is DVKVTQSSRYLVKRTGEKVFLECVQDMDHENMFWYRQDPGLGLRLIYFSYDVKMKEKGDIPEGYSVSREKKERFSLILESASTNQTSMYLCASSLLGPLHFGNGTRLTVT.